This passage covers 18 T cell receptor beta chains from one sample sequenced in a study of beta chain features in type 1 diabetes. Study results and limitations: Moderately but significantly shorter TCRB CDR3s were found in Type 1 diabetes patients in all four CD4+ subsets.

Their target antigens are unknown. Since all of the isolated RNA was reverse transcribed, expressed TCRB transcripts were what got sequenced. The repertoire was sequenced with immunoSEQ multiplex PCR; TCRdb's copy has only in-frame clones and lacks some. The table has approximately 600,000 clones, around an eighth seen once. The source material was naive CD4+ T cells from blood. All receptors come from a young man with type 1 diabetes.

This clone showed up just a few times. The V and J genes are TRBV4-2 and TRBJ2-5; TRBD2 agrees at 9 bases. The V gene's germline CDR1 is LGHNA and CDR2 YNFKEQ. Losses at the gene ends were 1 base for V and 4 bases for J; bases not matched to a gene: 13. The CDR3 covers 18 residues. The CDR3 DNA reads TGTGCCAGCAGCCAAGGGGTAGCGGGGGACAACCGGGGAGAGACCCAGTACTTC. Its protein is CASSQGVAGDNRGETQYF.

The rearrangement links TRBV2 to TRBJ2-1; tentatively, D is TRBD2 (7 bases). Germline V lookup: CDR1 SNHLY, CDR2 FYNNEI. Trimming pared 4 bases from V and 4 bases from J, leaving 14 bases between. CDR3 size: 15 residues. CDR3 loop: CASSARGGQYNEQFF. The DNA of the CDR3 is TGTGCCAGCAGTGCCCGCGGGGGCCAATACAATGAGCAGTTCTTC.

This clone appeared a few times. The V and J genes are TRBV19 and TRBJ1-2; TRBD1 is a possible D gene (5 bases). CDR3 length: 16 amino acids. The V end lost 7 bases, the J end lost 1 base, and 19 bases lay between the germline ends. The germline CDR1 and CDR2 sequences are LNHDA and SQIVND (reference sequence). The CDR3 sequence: CASIGTNLRRNYGYTF. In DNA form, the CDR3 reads TGTGCCAGTATCGGGACTAACCTCCGCCGTAACTATGGCTACACCTTC.

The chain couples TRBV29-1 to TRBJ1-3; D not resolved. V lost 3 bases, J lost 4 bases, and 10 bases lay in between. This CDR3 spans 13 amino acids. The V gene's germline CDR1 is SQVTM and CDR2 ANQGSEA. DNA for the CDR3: TGCAGCGTTGACCCCGGGATCGGAAACACCATATATTTT. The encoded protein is CSVDPGIGNTIYF.

CDR3 DNA sequence: TGTGCCAGCAGCTTAAGGGGGGATAGCAATCAGCCCCAGCATTTT. Protein: CASSLRGDSNQPQHF. This chain joins TRBV7-9 and TRBJ1-5; tentative D call: TRBD1 (6 bases). CDR3 length: 15 residues. Trimming shortened V by 2 bases and J by 0 bases, and 8 bases separated the two germline ends. Germline CDR1 is SEHNR and CDR2 is FQNEAQ (reference sequence). The whole variable domain, remainder taken from reference TRBV7-9 and TRBJ1-5, is DTGVSQNPRHKITKRGQNVTFRCDPISEHNRLYWYRQTLGQGPEFLTYFQNEAQLEKSRLLSDRFSAERPKGSFSTLEIQRTEQGDSAMYLCASSLRGDSNQPQHFGDGTRLSIL.

Written as DNA, the CDR3 is TGTGCCAGCAAAACCCACAATGAGCAGTTCTTC. Protein: CASKTHNEQFF. The chain is built from TRBV6-5 and TRBJ2-1; D gene uncertain. Germline V lookup: CDR1 MNHEY, CDR2 SVGAGI. The CDR3 runs 11 residues. Between the trimmed V and J ends, which lost 7 bases and 5 bases, there was a span of 6 bases.

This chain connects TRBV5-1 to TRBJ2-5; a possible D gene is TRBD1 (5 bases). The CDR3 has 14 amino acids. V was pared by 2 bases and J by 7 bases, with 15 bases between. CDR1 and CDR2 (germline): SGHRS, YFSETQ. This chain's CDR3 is CASSFAQAQGTQYF. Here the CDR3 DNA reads TGCGCCAGCAGCTTTGCCCAGGCCCAGGGGACCCAGTACTTC.

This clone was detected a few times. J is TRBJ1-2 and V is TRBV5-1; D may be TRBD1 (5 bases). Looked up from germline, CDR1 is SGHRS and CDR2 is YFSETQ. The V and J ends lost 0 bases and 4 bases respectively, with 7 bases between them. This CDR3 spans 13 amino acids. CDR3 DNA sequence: TGCGCCAGCAGCTTGGAGGGGACCTATGGCTACACCTTC. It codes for CASSLEGTYGYTF.

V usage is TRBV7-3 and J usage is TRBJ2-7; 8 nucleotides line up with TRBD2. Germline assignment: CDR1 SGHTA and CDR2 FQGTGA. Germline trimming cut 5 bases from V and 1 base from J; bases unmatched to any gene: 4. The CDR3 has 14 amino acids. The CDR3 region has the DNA TGTGCCAGCAGCCCGAGCGGGGGATCCTACGAGCAGTACTTC. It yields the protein CASSPSGGSYEQYF.

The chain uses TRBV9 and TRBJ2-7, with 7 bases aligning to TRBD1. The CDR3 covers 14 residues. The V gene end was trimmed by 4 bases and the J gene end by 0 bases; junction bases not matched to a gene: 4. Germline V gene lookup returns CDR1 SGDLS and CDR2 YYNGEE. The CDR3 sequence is CASSPGQSSYEQYF. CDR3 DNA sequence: TGTGCCAGCAGCCCGGGACAGAGCTCCTACGAGCAGTACTTC.

CDR3 nucleotide sequence: TGTGCCAGCAGCCCTCTAGCGGGAATCTACAATGAGCAGTTCTTC. Protein sequence: CASSPLAGIYNEQFF. The chain joins TRBV7-6 to TRBJ2-1; 9 bases map to TRBD2. CDR3 length: 15 amino acids. V lost 5 bases, J lost 3 bases, and 5 bases stayed unmatched. Germline values: CDR1 SGHVS, CDR2 FNYEAQ.

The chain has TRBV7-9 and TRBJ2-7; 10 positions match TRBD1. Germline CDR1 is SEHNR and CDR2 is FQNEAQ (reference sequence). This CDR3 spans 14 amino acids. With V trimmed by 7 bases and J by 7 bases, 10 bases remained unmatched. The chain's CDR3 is CASIMGQGLGEQYF. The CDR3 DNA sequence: TGTGCCAGCATTATGGGACAGGGGCTTGGGGAGCAGTACTTC.

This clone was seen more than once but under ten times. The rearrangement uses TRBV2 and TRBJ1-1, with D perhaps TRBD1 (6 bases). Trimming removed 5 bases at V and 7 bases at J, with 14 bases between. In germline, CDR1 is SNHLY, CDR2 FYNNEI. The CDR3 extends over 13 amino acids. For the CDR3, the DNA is TGTGCCAGCAGTCTGGACAGAGACGATGAAGCTTTCTTT. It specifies CASSLDRDDEAFF.

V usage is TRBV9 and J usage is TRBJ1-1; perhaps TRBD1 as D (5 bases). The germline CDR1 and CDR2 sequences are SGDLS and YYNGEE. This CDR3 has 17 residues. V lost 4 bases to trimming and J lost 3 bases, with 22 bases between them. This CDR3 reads CASSPSSGPLGDTEAFF. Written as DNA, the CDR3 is TGTGCCAGCAGCCCATCTTCCGGGCCCCTGGGGGACACTGAAGCTTTCTTT.

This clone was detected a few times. CDR3 DNA: TGTGCCTCCGGGACGGTGAATGAAAAACTGTTTTTT. This codes for CASGTVNEKLFF. V gene TRBV19 combines with J gene TRBJ1-4; weak D call: TRBD1 (5 bases). The CDR3 contains 12 residues. Per the germline V gene, CDR1 is LNHDA and CDR2 is SQIVND (reference sequence). Trimming removed 11 bases from V and 5 bases from J, with 12 bases in between.

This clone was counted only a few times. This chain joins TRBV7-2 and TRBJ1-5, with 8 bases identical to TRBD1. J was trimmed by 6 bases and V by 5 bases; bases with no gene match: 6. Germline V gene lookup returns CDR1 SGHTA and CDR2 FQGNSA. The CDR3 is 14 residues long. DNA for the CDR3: TGTGCCAGCAGCCGCGGACAGGGCGGTCAGCCCCAGCATTTT. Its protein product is CASSRGQGGQPQHF.

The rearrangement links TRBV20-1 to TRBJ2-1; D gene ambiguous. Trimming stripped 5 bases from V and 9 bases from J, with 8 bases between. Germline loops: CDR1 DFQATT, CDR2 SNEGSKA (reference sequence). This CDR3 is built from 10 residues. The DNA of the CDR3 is TGCAGTGCTTTTTTTAGTGAGCAGTTCTTC. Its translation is CSAFFSEQFF.

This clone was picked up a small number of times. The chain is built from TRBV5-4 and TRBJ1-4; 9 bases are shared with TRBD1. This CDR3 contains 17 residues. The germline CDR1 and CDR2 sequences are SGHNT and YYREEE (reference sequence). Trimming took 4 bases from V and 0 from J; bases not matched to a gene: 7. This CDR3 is CASSLPGQGTTNEKLFF. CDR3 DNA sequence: TGTGCCAGCAGCCTACCGGGACAGGGAACAACTAATGAAAAACTGTTTTTT.